A single sample is the source of the 30 T cell receptor beta chains below, sequenced in a study of T cells in narcolepsy. The repertoire was sequenced with immunoSEQ multiplex PCR; TCRdb's copy has only in-frame clones and lacks some. The sample lists tens of thousands of clones; approximately 82% were seen once. Source material: CD45RA- memory CD4+ T cells from PBMCs. Receptors were obtained from a human donor with narcolepsy.

This clone has only a few counts. J is TRBJ2-5 and V is TRBV5-1; D is possibly TRBD1 (6 bases). The CDR3 is made up of 16 amino acids. The V gene lost 0 bases and the J gene lost 4 bases, with 16 bases spanning the gap. Germline CDR1 SGHRS, CDR2 YFSETQ. The CDR3 nucleotides are TGCGCCAGCAGCTTGGCCCAGGGGTGGGGGTCAGAGACCCAGTACTTC. This encodes CASSLAQGWGSETQYF.

This clone has just one count. The CDR3 bases are TGTGCCAGTCACGACGGGAACACTGAAGCTTTCTTT. This encodes CASHDGNTEAFF. The rearrangement joins TRBV6-1 to TRBJ1-1; no clear D. The CDR3 length is 12 residues. V shed 9 bases and J shed 1 base, with 9 bases lying between them. Germline CDR1 and CDR2: MNHNS and SASEGT.

The chain is built from TRBV28 and TRBJ2-5, with 10 bases fitting TRBD1. The CDR3 sequence is 17 residues long. J was trimmed by 1 base and V by 3 bases; bases with no gene match: 8. CDR1 and CDR2 (germline): MDHEN, SYDVKM. CDR3 in amino acids: CASSLLGQGGFQETQYF. In DNA form, the CDR3 reads TGTGCCAGCAGTTTGCTTGGACAGGGGGGGTTCCAAGAGACCCAGTACTTC.

J is TRBJ2-3 and V is TRBV7-8; D remains unclear. Germline V gene lookup returns CDR1 SGHVS and CDR2 FQNEAQ. The CDR3 is made up of 12 amino acids. Trimming stripped 6 bases from V and 3 bases from J, with 7 bases between. The DNA of the CDR3 is TGTGCCAGCAGTCAAACTACAGATACGCAGTATTTT. This gives the protein CASSQTTDTQYF.

This clone was counted once. This chain's CDR3 is CASSSTDRNNEQFF. The DNA for the CDR3 is TGTGCCAGCAGCTCCACGGACAGAAACAATGAGCAGTTCTTC. The V call is TRBV13, the J call TRBJ2-1; D is possibly TRBD1 (6 bases). Trimming removed 4 bases at V and 5 bases at J, with 12 bases between. The germline V gene encodes CDR1 PRHDT and CDR2 FYEKMQ (reference sequence). The CDR3 extends over 14 amino acids.

The rearrangement joins TRBV7-2 to TRBJ2-7, with D possibly being TRBD1 (6 bases). V shed 5 bases and J shed 5 bases, with 16 bases lying between them. The CDR3 has 14 amino acids. The germline CDR1 and CDR2 sequences are SGHTA and FQGNSA. CDR3 region: CASSTTGMFHEQYF. The CDR3 DNA is TGTGCCAGCAGCACAACAGGGATGTTCCACGAGCAGTACTTC. The variable domain in full, completed from reference TRBV7-2 and TRBJ2-7, reads GAGVSQSPSNKVTEKGKDVELRCDPISGHTALYWYRQSLGQGLEFLIYFQGNSAPDKSGLPSDRFSAERTGGSVSTLTIQRTQQEDSAVYLCASSTTGMFHEQYFGPGTRLTVT.

This clone was seen only a few times. The chain is built from TRBV7-3 and TRBJ2-1; maybe TRBD1 (6 bases). Germline V lookup: CDR1 SGHTA, CDR2 FQGTGA. There are 13 residues in the CDR3. V gave up 5 bases and J gave up 6 bases, with 11 bases separating them. The CDR3 DNA sequence: TGTGCCAGCAGCCAGACAGGCGCCAATGAGCAGTTCTTC. Translation: CASSQTGANEQFF.

This clone was picked up a small number of times. The V gene is TRBV10-3, the J gene TRBJ1-6; no reliable D call. The V and J ends lost 6 bases and 6 bases respectively, with 15 bases between them. CDR3 length: 15 amino acids. The V gene's germline CDR1 is ENHRY and CDR2 SYGVKD. The CDR3 bases are TGTGCCATCAGCTCCGGCAGTCTGGCTAATTCACCCCTCCACTTT. This codes for CAISSGSLANSPLHF.

This chain joins TRBV25-1 and TRBJ1-5; D not certain. From germline, CDR1 is MGHDK and CDR2 SYGVNS. Trimming took 1 base from V and 0 from J, leaving 1 base between them. This CDR3 spans 13 amino acids. In nucleotides, the CDR3 is TGTGCCAGCAGTGAATTTAGCAATCAGCCCCAGCATTTT. Amino acids: CASSEFSNQPQHF.

The chain couples TRBV6-1 to TRBJ2-5, with 9 bases that match TRBD2. V trimming: 0 bases; J trimming: 5 bases; junction bases outside the gene matches: 13. Germline V gene sequence: CDR1 MNHNS, CDR2 SASEGT. The CDR3 runs 18 residues. CDR3 protein: CASSEALGAGGFRETQYF. The DNA of the CDR3 is TGTGCCAGCAGTGAAGCGCTCGGAGCGGGAGGATTCAGGGAGACCCAGTACTTC.

The rearrangement uses TRBV7-2 and TRBJ2-7, with 15 bases lining up with TRBD2. Trimming at V came to 2 bases and at J to 9 bases, leaving 14 bases not matched to a gene. The CDR3 is 18 residues long. The germline V gene has CDR1 SGHTA and CDR2 FQGNSA. The CDR3 DNA sequence: TGTGCCAGCAGCTTATTGGGGACTAGCGGGGGGATATCTACGAGGCAGTACTTC. Its translation is CASSLLGTSGGISTRQYF.

The chain has TRBV6-5 and TRBJ2-7; D uncertain. Germline CDR1 reads MNHEY; CDR2 reads SVGAGI. The CDR3 is 14 residues long. Trimming cost V 7 bases and J 0 bases, with 13 bases left between them. The CDR3 DNA follows: TGTGCCAGCAACAAGGCCGGCAGCTCCTACGAGCAGTACTTC. Protein: CASNKAGSSYEQYF.

This clone has just one count. The rearrangement links TRBV7-9 to TRBJ1-2; D is unresolved. V lost 2 bases and J lost 2, with 6 bases in between. This CDR3 has 13 residues. The V gene's germline CDR1 is SEHNR and CDR2 FQNEAQ (reference sequence). CDR3 region: CASSLSNNYGYTF. Written as DNA, the CDR3 is TGTGCCAGCAGCTTATCCAACAACTATGGCTACACCTTC.

The CDR3 bases are TGTGCCAGCAGCACGCTAGGGACAGGGGGCCAATGGAGGAACACTGAAGCTTTCTTT. Translation gives CASSTLGTGGQWRNTEAFF. This sequence joins TRBV5-4 and TRBJ1-1, with TRBD1 identical over 12 bases. CDR3 length: 19 amino acids. V was pared by 4 bases and J by 1 base, with 14 bases of the junction left unmatched. The V gene's germline CDR1 is SGHNT and CDR2 YYREEE (reference sequence).

The chain has TRBV21-1 and TRBJ2-7; TRBD2, as called in the table, went unchecked against the DNA. TRBV21-1 is recorded as a pseudogene. The CDR3 is made up of 14 amino acids. CDR3 coding DNA: TGTGCCAGCAGCACCTGGCGGGACTGCTACGAGCAGTACTTC. This sequence encodes CASSTWRDCYEQYF.

The chain combines TRBV27 with TRBJ1-5, with D unresolved. Germline values: CDR1 MNHEY, CDR2 SMNVEV (reference sequence). This CDR3 spans 13 amino acids. V gave up 0 bases and J gave up 6 bases, with 6 bases separating them. CDR3 sequence: CASSLSHGQPQHF. In DNA form, the CDR3 reads TGTGCCAGCAGTTTATCCCACGGTCAGCCCCAGCATTTT.

The chain joins TRBV7-2 to TRBJ2-6, with D perhaps TRBD2 (5 bases). The V end lost 1 base, the J end lost 4 bases, and 11 bases lay between the germline ends. Per germline, CDR1 SGHTA and CDR2 FQGNSA. The CDR3 is 16 residues long. The CDR3 nucleotides read TGTGCCAGCAGCTTAGAGGCGTCTAGCGGGGCCAACGTCCTGACTTTC. Its translation is CASSLEASSGANVLTF.

The CDR3 DNA sequence: TGCGCCAGTAATAGCGAGGTGGTAGCCAAAAACATTCAGTACTTC. Its translation: CASNSEVVAKNIQYF. The chain is built from TRBV4-3 and TRBJ2-4; D perhaps matches TRBD2 (5 bases). From germline, CDR1 is LGHNA and CDR2 YSLEER. V shed 9 bases and J shed 0 bases, with 15 bases lying between them. This CDR3 spans 15 amino acids.

The rearrangement links TRBV19 to TRBJ2-5; 9 nucleotides match TRBD2. The CDR3 runs 15 residues. V lost 9 bases and J lost 2; bases outside the gene matches: 10. The V gene's germline CDR1 is LNHDA and CDR2 SQIVND (reference sequence). Here the CDR3 DNA reads TGTGCCAGCAACACACCCAGCGGGGGGCAAGAGACCCAGTACTTC. Translated, it gives CASNTPSGGQETQYF. Filled out from reference TRBV19 and TRBJ2-5, the complete variable domain reads DGGITQSPKYLFRKEGQNVTLSCEQNLNHDAMYWYRQDPGQGLRLIYYSQIVNDFQKGDIAEGYSVSREKKESFPLTVTSAQKNPTAFYLCASNTPSGGQETQYFGPGTRLLVL.

The V gene is TRBV10-3, the J gene TRBJ2-7; D is possibly TRBD1 (5 bases). Trimming took 4 bases from V and 3 from J, leaving 7 bases between them. Per the germline V gene, CDR1 is ENHRY and CDR2 is SYGVKD. The CDR3 extends over 12 amino acids. The CDR3 reads CAISAQVYEQYF. Here the CDR3 DNA reads TGTGCCATCAGTGCACAGGTCTACGAGCAGTACTTC.

The J gene is TRBJ2-7, the V gene TRBV6-1, with 8 bases matching TRBD2. V gave up 1 base and J gave up 2 bases; unmatched junction bases: 4. The CDR3 length is 15 residues. Germline values: CDR1 MNHNS, CDR2 SASEGT. The CDR3 is CASSEEGSGTYEQYF. DNA for the CDR3: TGTGCCAGCAGTGAAGAGGGTAGCGGGACCTACGAGCAGTACTTC.

The chain is built from TRBV7-9 and TRBJ2-5; weak D call: TRBD1 (5 bases). The CDR3 totals 16 residues. The V and J ends lost 1 base and 4 bases respectively, with 16 bases between them. Looked up from germline, CDR1 is SEHNR and CDR2 is FQNEAQ (reference sequence). CDR3 sequence: CASSLVGSGLGETQYF. The CDR3 nucleotides are TGTGCCAGCAGCTTAGTGGGGTCAGGGTTAGGAGAGACCCAGTACTTC.

DNA of the CDR3: TGTGCCAGCAGCTTGGTGGACAGGGTTGAGGAGACCCAGTACTTC. Its protein product is CASSLVDRVEETQYF. The rearrangement links TRBV5-4 to TRBJ2-5, with TRBD1 identical over 8 bases. Trimming at V came to 0 bases and at J to 5 bases, leaving 6 bases not matched to a gene. The CDR3 has 15 residues. Germline V gene data show CDR1 as SGHNT and CDR2 as YYREEE (reference sequence).

The gene calls are TRBV6-1 and TRBJ1-2, with D unresolved. Germline assignment: CDR1 MNHNS and CDR2 SASEGT. This CDR3 spans 10 amino acids. Trimming took 5 bases from V and 6 from J, leaving 4 bases between them. CDR3 sequence (DNA): TGTGCCAGCAGTTACGATGGCTACACCTTC. This codes for CASSYDGYTF.

The rearrangement links TRBV28 to TRBJ1-4; a possible D gene is TRBD1 (5 bases). CDR1 MDHEN and CDR2 SYDVKM come from the germline V gene. CDR3 length: 14 residues. V shed 5 bases and J shed 8 bases, with 15 bases lying between them. CDR3 in amino acids: CASSPPVEGEKLFF. Here the CDR3 DNA reads TGTGCCAGCAGTCCACCAGTCGAGGGGGAAAAACTGTTTTTT.

The chain is built from TRBV30 and TRBJ1-4; D not resolved. CDR3 length: 16 residues. Trimming left V 3 bases short and J 4 bases short, with 18 bases between. Germline-derived CDR1 and CDR2 are GTSNPN and SVGIG (reference sequence). The CDR3 reads CAWSKGLGLSNEKLFF. As DNA, the CDR3 is TGTGCCTGGAGCAAGGGCTTGGGTCTTAGTAATGAAAAACTGTTTTTT.

The chain recombines TRBV13 with TRBJ2-5; 10 bases are a match to TRBD2. The length of the CDR3 is 17 residues. J gave up 1 base and V 5 bases, and 10 bases lay outside the gene matches. CDR1 and CDR2 from the germline V gene are PRHDT and FYEKMQ (reference sequence). CDR3 DNA sequence: TGTGCCAGCAGCGTACTTCTAGCGGGGGCTTCCCAAGAGACCCAGTACTTC. The encoded protein is CASSVLLAGASQETQYF.

The V gene is TRBV4-1, the J gene TRBJ1-6; D not resolved. The length of the CDR3 is 17 residues. From germline, CDR1 is MGHRA and CDR2 YSYEKL. V dropped 4 bases and J dropped 7 bases, with 20 bases sitting between them. The CDR3 protein is CASSPQEAARPNSPLHF. CDR3 in DNA: TGCGCCAGCAGCCCCCAGGAGGCAGCGAGACCAAATTCACCCCTCCACTTT.

V is TRBV6-5 and J is TRBJ1-5; unclear D gene. The CDR3 loop spans 12 amino acids. V lost 8 bases to trimming and J lost 7 bases, with 12 bases between them. Germline loops: CDR1 MNHEY, CDR2 SVGAGI. This CDR3 reads CASGSSGQPQHF. CDR3 bases: TGTGCCAGCGGGAGTTCGGGCCAGCCCCAGCATTTT.

The J gene is TRBJ1-1, the V gene TRBV11-1; 10 bases align to TRBD1. The ends lost 5 bases at V and 8 bases at J; junction bases unmatched: 8. Per germline, CDR1 SGHAT and CDR2 FQDESV (reference sequence). The CDR3 runs to 14 residues. The CDR3 spells CASSLNPGQGEAFF. CDR3 bases: TGTGCCAGCAGCCTTAACCCGGGACAGGGGGAAGCTTTCTTT.